A single sample gave rise to the 7 T cell receptor beta chains below, sequenced in a study of T cells in Graves' hyperthyroidism and ophthalmopathy. Amplified regions were TCR beta CDR3 sequences from RNA transcripts. A set of HTBI primers served as the primers for a first-round RT-PCR of the TCR CDR3. A single record per CDR3 protein comes from TCRdb applying MiXCR to the multiplex PCR reads. The sample holds hundreds of thousands of distinct CDR3 sequences, about 16% seen once. Sequencing was carried out using blood. The source is a woman aged 25-40 years with Graves' hyperthyroidism.

This clonotype was seen at least ten times. The gene calls are TRBV24-1 and TRBJ2-1; 12 positions agree with TRBD2. Germline V gene data show CDR1 as KGHDR and CDR2 as SFDVKD. This CDR3 region has 15 residues. V lost 6 bases and J lost 6; bases outside the gene matches: 5. The CDR3 DNA reads as TGTGCCACCAGTCTAGCGGGAGGGCTCGGCAATGAGCAGTTCTTC. Encoded protein: CATSLAGGLGNEQFF.

The chain links TRBV6-2 or TRBV6-3 to TRBJ2-5; D could derive from TRBD1 or TRBD2 (6 bases each). CDR3 length: 14 amino acids. Looked up from germline, CDR1 is MNHEY and CDR2 is SVGEGT. Deletions cut 2 bases from V and 4 bases from J, with 11 bases between. The CDR3 DNA is TGTGCCAGCAGTTACGTCGGGGGCGCAGAGACCCAGTACTTC. It codes for CASSYVGGAETQYF.

This clonotype has a count of ten or more. The V and J genes are TRBV4-1 and TRBJ2-2; TRBD2 matches 9 bases. CDR3 size: 15 residues. Germline values: CDR1 MGHRA, CDR2 YSYEKL. After removal of 5 bases from V and 5 bases from J, the junction contained 6 bases not matched to a gene. CDR3 nucleotide sequence: TGCGCCAGCAGCAAAGCGGGAGGTGGGACCGGGGAGCTGTTTTTT. This codes for CASSKAGGGTGELFF.

This clonotype was observed at least ten times. J is TRBJ2-5 and V is TRBV20-1, with TRBD2 identical over 8 bases. Trimming cost V 3 bases and J 1 base; bases outside gene matches: 16. Germline-derived CDR1 and CDR2 are DFQATT and SNEGSKA (reference sequence). This CDR3 spans 18 amino acids. The CDR3 DNA reads TGCAGTGCTAGTCCCAGCGGGGGAGCTGCTGGTCCCCAAGAGACCCAGTACTTC. Protein: CSASPSGGAAGPQETQYF.

This clonotype was detected many times. This chain links TRBV7-2 with TRBJ2-7; either TRBD1 or TRBD2 may fit D (8 bases each). V gave up 4 bases and J gave up 9 bases, with 22 bases separating them. The CDR3 covers 15 residues. Looked up from germline, CDR1 is SGHTA and CDR2 is FQGNSA. DNA for the CDR3: TGTGCCAGCAGCTCGGGACAGGTCGAGCGGGAGCCGCAGTACTTC. As protein: CASSSGQVEREPQYF.

This chain uses TRBV7-9 with TRBJ2-7, with TRBD2 matching over 10 bases. Losses at the gene ends were 2 bases for V and 6 bases for J; bases not matched to a gene: 16. The germline gives CDR1 SEHNR, CDR2 FQNEAQ (reference sequence). This CDR3 has 18 residues. Here the CDR3 reads CASSLTGGVASGRPEQYF. The CDR3 bases are TGTGCCAGCAGCTTAACCGGAGGCGTCGCTAGCGGGAGACCCGAGCAGTACTTC.

This clonotype was observed many times. The rearrangement uses TRBV28 and TRBJ2-3, with 11 bases identical to TRBD2. The V gene end was trimmed by 4 bases and the J gene end by 4 bases; junction bases not matched to a gene: 4. Germline CDR1 is MDHEN and CDR2 is SYDVKM. The CDR3 covers 15 residues. CDR3 sequence reads: CASSSGLAGSDTQYF. The CDR3 DNA reads TGTGCCAGCAGTTCCGGACTAGCGGGTTCAGATACGCAGTATTTT. The full variable domain, with the rest looked up from reference TRBV28 and TRBJ2-3, is DVKVTQSSRYLVKRTGEKVFLECVQDMDHENMFWYRQDPGLGLRLIYFSYDVKMKEKGDIPEGYSVSREKKERFSLILESASTNQTSMYLCASSSGLAGSDTQYFGPGTRLTVL.